Following are 21 T cell receptor beta chains from one sample sequenced in a study of beta chain features in type 1 diabetes. The study reverse transcribed the entire isolated RNA, so it sequenced expressed TCRB transcripts. Clones were read by immunoSEQ multiplex PCR, and TCRdb kept only the in-frame ones, dropping some. This sample has about 320,000 clones, with less than 15% found just once. The sequenced sample consisted of central memory CD4+ T cells from blood. The receptors shown here come from a man aged 25-40 years in good health.

This clone came up many times. The V call is TRBV5-1, the J call TRBJ2-3; TRBD1 might be the D (5 bases). Germline loops: CDR1 SGHRS, CDR2 YFSETQ. This CDR3 comprises 15 residues. The V end was cut by 0 bases, the J end by 4 bases, with 12 bases between. The CDR3 loop reads CASSLDGAQADTQYF. The CDR3 DNA reads as TGCGCCAGCAGCTTGGATGGGGCACAGGCAGATACGCAGTATTTT.

This clone was detected only a few times. The V and J genes are TRBV5-1 and TRBJ2-5; TRBD1 is a possible D gene (6 bases). The V gene's germline CDR1 is SGHRS and CDR2 YFSETQ. The CDR3 extends over 14 amino acids. Trimming removed 4 bases at V and 4 bases at J, with 14 bases between. CDR3 sequence reads: CASSGAGETETQYF. CDR3 coding DNA: TGCGCCAGCAGCGGGGCAGGGGAAACAGAGACCCAGTACTTC.

V usage is TRBV19 and J usage is TRBJ2-3; 9 bases agree with TRBD1. The germline V gene encodes CDR1 LNHDA and CDR2 SQIVND (reference sequence). The J segment lost 2 bases and the V segment lost 7 bases, leaving 4 bases of the junction unmatched. The CDR3 totals 14 residues. The CDR3 coding sequence is TGTGCCAGTACCGACAGGGGGACCACAGATACGCAGTATTTT. This codes for CASTDRGTTDTQYF.

DNA for the CDR3: TGTGCCAGCAGTTACGGGACAGGTCTTGGCAAAAACATTCAGTACTTC. Translated: CASSYGTGLGKNIQYF. This sequence joins TRBV6-5 and TRBJ2-4; 8 positions agree with TRBD1. Germline V gives CDR1 MNHEY, CDR2 SVGAGI. The CDR3 length is 16 residues. V lost 2 bases to trimming and J lost 3 bases; unmatched junction nucleotides: 6.

In its sample, this clone was seen a few times. This rearrangement joins TRBV5-1 to TRBJ2-7; D remains ambiguous. This CDR3 is built from 13 residues. Germline CDR1 reads SGHRS; CDR2 reads YFSETQ. V gave up 4 bases and J gave up 7 bases, with 15 bases separating them. CDR3: CASSPDGEGEQYF. The CDR3 DNA reads TGCGCCAGCAGCCCGGATGGGGAAGGTGAGCAGTACTTC.

The V and J genes are TRBV9 and TRBJ2-5; D unclear. Looked up from germline, CDR1 is SGDLS and CDR2 is YYNGEE. V was pared by 0 bases and J by 4 bases, with 10 bases between. This CDR3 has 14 amino acids. CDR3 DNA: TGTGCCAGCAGCGTAGGTCCTATCGGAGAGACCCAGTACTTC. It translates to CASSVGPIGETQYF. The full variable domain, rest sourced from reference TRBV9 and TRBJ2-5, is DSGVTQTPKHLITATGQRVTLRCSPRSGDLSVYWYQQSLDQGLQFLIQYYNGEERAKGNILERFSAQQFPDLHSELNLSSLELGDSALYFCASSVGPIGETQYFGPGTRLLVL.

The chain uses TRBV6-5 and TRBJ2-5; the match to TRBD2 covers 9 bases. The CDR3 runs 15 residues. Germline lookup yields CDR1 MNHEY and CDR2 SVGAGI. After removal of 6 bases from V and 6 bases from J, the junction contained 11 bases not matched to a gene. The CDR3 loop is CASRGIAGEEKTQYF. CDR3 DNA sequence: TGTGCCAGCAGGGGAATAGCGGGAGAAGAAAAGACCCAGTACTTC.

The chain combines TRBV25-1 with TRBJ1-1; possible D gene TRBD1, 5 bases. CDR1 and CDR2 from the germline V gene are MGHDK and SYGVNS. Trimming took 8 bases from V and 1 from J, leaving 11 bases between them. This CDR3 region has 13 residues. CDR3 amino acids: CASHGTKNTEAFF. The CDR3 DNA reads TGTGCCAGCCATGGGACCAAGAACACTGAAGCTTTCTTT.

Comments on this clone: Germline and junction disagree at one end, which may indicate a read error. The chain employs TRBV2 and TRBJ2-3; possibly TRBD2 for D (6 bases). Germline assignment: CDR1 SNHLY and CDR2 FYNNEI. The CDR3 contains 14 residues. The CDR3 DNA reads TGTGCCACCAGTGGACGGGGGAGCACAGATACGCAGTATTTT. Protein sequence: CATSGRGSTDTQYF. Filled out from reference TRBV2 and TRBJ2-3, the complete variable domain reads EPEVTQTPSHQVTQMGQEVILRCVPISNHLYFYWYRQILGQKVEFLVSFYNNEISEKSEIFDDQFSVERPDGSNFTLKIRSTKLEDSAMYFCATSGRGSTDTQYFGPGTRLTVL.

The rearrangement joins TRBV10-3 to TRBJ1-2; tentatively, D is TRBD1 (5 bases). The CDR3 is made up of 14 amino acids. Trimming pared 6 bases from V and 4 bases from J, leaving 15 bases between. The germline CDR1 and CDR2 sequences are ENHRY and SYGVKD. CDR3 amino acids: CAISPPGRSYGYTF. CDR3 nucleotide sequence: TGTGCCATCAGCCCCCCGGGGCGTAGCTATGGCTACACCTTC.

In this sample, this clone turned up a few times. The rearrangement uses TRBV4-2 and TRBJ2-5, with 9 bases that match TRBD2. The CDR3 length is 18 residues. CDR1 and CDR2 from the germline V gene are LGHNA and YNFKEQ. The V gene end was trimmed by 0 bases and the J gene end by 5 bases; junction bases not matched to a gene: 13. The CDR3: CASSQDPQTSGFRETQYF. CDR3 DNA: TGTGCCAGCAGCCAAGATCCCCAAACTAGCGGGTTTCGTGAGACCCAGTACTTC.

In this sample, this clone turned up a few times. This sequence joins TRBV19 and TRBJ2-2; D call uncertain. V was cut by 6 bases and J by 2 bases, with 13 bases left in between. CDR1 is LNHDA and CDR2 is SQIVND in the germline V gene (reference sequence). This CDR3 region has 15 residues. The DNA of the CDR3 is TGTGCCAGTAGCCCCCGGGCCTTTAACACCGGGGAGCTGTTTTTT. It codes for CASSPRAFNTGELFF.

The chain couples TRBV7-9 to TRBJ1-2; 8 bases are shared with TRBD1. The CDR3 is made up of 13 amino acids. The V and J ends lost 5 bases and 5 bases, in that order; junction bases with no gene match: 4. Germline assignment: CDR1 SEHNR and CDR2 FQNEAQ (reference sequence). The DNA for the CDR3 is TGTGCCAGCAGCCCCGGACAGGGATATGGCTACACCTTC. It translates to CASSPGQGYGYTF.

The chain recombines TRBV4-1 with TRBJ2-3; 11 nucleotides agree with TRBD2. In germline, CDR1 is MGHRA, CDR2 YSYEKL. J lost 5 bases, V lost 1 base, and 5 bases had no gene match. The CDR3 totals 16 residues. Written as DNA, the CDR3 is TGCGCCAGCAGCCAAGGAGGAGGACTAGCGGGAGATACGCAGTATTTT. Its translation is CASSQGGGLAGDTQYF.

This clone has a handful of counts. V gene TRBV5-1 combines with J gene TRBJ2-5; no definite D call. The CDR3 is 15 residues long. Germline CDR1 and CDR2: SGHRS and YFSETQ. V lost 4 bases and J lost 1, with 14 bases in between. The CDR3 DNA reads as TGCGCCAGCAGCGGCACGGTGGGCCGCCAAGAGACCCAGTACTTC. It specifies CASSGTVGRQETQYF.

This clone occurred once. This rearrangement joins TRBV6-6 to TRBJ1-5; D is perhaps TRBD1 (6 bases). With 6 bases removed from V and 5 bases from J, the gap between germline ends came to 11 bases. Germline V gene data show CDR1 as MNHNY and CDR2 as SVGAGI (reference sequence). The CDR3 spans 13 residues. CDR3 sequence (DNA): TGTGCCAGCAGAAACAGGGTGTATCAGCCCCAGCATTTT. Amino acids: CASRNRVYQPQHF.

This clone has at least ten counts. V usage is TRBV9 and J usage is TRBJ2-1, with 9 nucleotides matching TRBD2. J lost 8 bases, V lost 2 bases, and 11 bases had no gene match. The CDR3 length is 16 residues. Germline CDR1 and CDR2: SGDLS and YYNGEE. CDR3 in DNA: TGTGCCAGCAGCGTCGGCGATAGCGGGAGTCGTGATGAGCAGTTCTTC. The encoded protein is CASSVGDSGSRDEQFF.

This clone has a count of ten or more. This chain links TRBV6-4 with TRBJ2-7; D is possibly TRBD1 (5 bases). Per the germline V gene, CDR1 is MRHNA and CDR2 is SNTAGT. V shed 2 bases and J shed 5 bases, with 7 bases lying between them. This CDR3 has 12 residues. The CDR3 nucleotides read TGTGCCAGCAGTGACAGGGGAAACGAGCAGTACTTC. Its protein product is CASSDRGNEQYF.

This chain links TRBV14 with TRBJ2-7, with no clear D. V shed 4 bases and J shed 2 bases, with 21 bases lying between them. CDR1 and CDR2 from the germline V gene are SGHDN and FVKESK. This CDR3 has 17 residues. CDR3 residues: CASSRAGLSPMPYEQYF. The CDR3 DNA sequence: TGTGCCAGCAGCCGAGCAGGCTTGTCACCGATGCCCTACGAGCAGTACTTC. Full variable domain (missing parts from reference TRBV14 and TRBJ2-7): EAGVTQFPSHSVIEKGQTVTLRCDPISGHDNLYWYRRVMGKEIKFLLHFVKESKQDESGMPNNRFLAERTGGTYSTLKVQPAELEDSGVYFCASSRAGLSPMPYEQYFGPGTRLTVT.

This clone was detected only a few times. V usage is TRBV28 and J usage is TRBJ2-7; possible D gene TRBD2, 7 bases. Trimming shortened V by 5 bases and J by 4 bases, and 12 bases separated the two germline ends. The CDR3 consists of 13 residues. The V gene's germline CDR1 is MDHEN and CDR2 SYDVKM. CDR3 residues: CASSRGARYEQYV. In DNA form, the CDR3 reads TGTGCCAGCAGTCGGGGGGCGCGGTACGAGCAGTACGTC.

This clone showed up just a few times. The chain employs TRBV19 and TRBJ1-5; 8 bases map to TRBD1. Germline-derived CDR1 and CDR2 are LNHDA and SQIVND (reference sequence). The V gene end was trimmed by 8 bases and the J gene end by 10 bases; junction bases not matched to a gene: 13. CDR3 length: 14 amino acids. The CDR3 protein is CASETGESSRPQHF. CDR3 nucleotides: TGTGCCAGTGAGACAGGGGAGTCCTCTCGTCCCCAGCATTTT.